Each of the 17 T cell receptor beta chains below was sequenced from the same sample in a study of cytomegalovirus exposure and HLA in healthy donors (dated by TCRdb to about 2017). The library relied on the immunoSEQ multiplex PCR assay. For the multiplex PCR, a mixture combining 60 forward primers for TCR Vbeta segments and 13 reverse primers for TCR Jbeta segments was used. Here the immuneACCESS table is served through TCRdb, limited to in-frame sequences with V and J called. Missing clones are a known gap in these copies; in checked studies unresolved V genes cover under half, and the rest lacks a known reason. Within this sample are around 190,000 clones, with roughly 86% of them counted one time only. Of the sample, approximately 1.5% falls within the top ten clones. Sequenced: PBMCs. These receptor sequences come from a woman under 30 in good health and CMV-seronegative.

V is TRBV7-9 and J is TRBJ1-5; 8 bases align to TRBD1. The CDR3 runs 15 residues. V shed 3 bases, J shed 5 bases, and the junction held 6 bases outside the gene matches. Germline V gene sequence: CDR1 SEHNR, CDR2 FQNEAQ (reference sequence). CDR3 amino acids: CASSFDRGVDQPQHF. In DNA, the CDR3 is TGTGCCAGCAGCTTTGACAGGGGAGTAGATCAGCCCCAGCATTTT.

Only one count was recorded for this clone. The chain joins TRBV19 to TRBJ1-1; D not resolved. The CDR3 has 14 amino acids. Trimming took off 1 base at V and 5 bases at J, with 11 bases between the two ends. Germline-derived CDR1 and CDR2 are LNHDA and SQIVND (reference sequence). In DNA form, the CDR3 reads TGTGCCAGTAGTATAGGCCCCGGGTCGACTGAAGCTTTCTTT. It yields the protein CASSIGPGSTEAFF.

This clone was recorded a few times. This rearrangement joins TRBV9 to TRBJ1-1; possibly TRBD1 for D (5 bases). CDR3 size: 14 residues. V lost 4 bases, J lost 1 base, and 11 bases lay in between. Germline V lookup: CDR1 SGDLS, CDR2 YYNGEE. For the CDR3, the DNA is TGTGCCAGCAGCTGGATTACAGGGAACACTGAAGCTTTCTTT. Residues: CASSWITGNTEAFF.

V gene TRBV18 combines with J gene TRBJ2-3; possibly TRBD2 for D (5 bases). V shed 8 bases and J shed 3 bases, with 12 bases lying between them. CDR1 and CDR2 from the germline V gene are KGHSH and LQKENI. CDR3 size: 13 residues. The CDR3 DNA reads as TGTGCCAGCCGAGGAAGGGAGACAGATACGCAGTATTTT. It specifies CASRGRETDTQYF. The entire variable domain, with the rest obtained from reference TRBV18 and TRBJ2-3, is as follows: NAGVMQNPRHLVRRRGQEARLRCSPMKGHSHVYWYRQLPEEGLKFMVYLQKENIIDESGMPKERFSAEFPKEGPSILRIQQVVRGDSAAYFCASRGRETDTQYFGPGTRLTVL.

The CDR3 sequence: CATSRYTGTGYGYTF. DNA of the CDR3: TGTGCCACCAGCAGATACACCGGGACAGGGTATGGCTACACCTTC. The chain employs TRBV15 and TRBJ1-2, with TRBD1 identical over 9 bases. Germline V gene lookup returns CDR1 LNHNV and CDR2 YYDKDF (reference sequence). V gave up 2 bases and J gave up 5 bases; unmatched junction bases: 6. The CDR3 totals 15 residues.

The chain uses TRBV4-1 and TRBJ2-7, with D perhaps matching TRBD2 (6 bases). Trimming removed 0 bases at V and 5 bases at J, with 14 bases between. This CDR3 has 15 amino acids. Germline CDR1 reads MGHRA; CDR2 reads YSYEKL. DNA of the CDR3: TGCGCCAGCAGCCAAGAGGGCAGGGAGGCGGACGAGCAGTACTTC. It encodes CASSQEGREADEQYF.

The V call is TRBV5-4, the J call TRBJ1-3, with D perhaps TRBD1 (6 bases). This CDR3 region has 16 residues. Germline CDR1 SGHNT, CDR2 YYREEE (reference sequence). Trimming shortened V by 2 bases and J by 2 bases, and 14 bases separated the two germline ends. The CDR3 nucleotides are TGTGCCAGCAGCTTTGGCGGGGGGCTACCTGGAAACACCATATATTTT. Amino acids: CASSFGGGLPGNTIYF.

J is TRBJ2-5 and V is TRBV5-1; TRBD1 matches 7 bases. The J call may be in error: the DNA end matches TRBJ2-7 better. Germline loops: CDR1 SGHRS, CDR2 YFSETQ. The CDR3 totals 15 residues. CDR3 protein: CASSLPGQPPYEQYF. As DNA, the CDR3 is TGCGCCAGCAGCTTACCGGGACAGCCCCCCTACGAGCAGTACTTC.

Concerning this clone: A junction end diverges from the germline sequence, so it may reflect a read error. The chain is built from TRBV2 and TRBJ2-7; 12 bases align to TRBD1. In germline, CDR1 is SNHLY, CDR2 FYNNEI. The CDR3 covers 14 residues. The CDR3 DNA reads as TGTGCCAGCAAGACCGGGACAGGGGGCAACGAGCAGTGCTTC. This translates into CASKTGTGGNEQCF.

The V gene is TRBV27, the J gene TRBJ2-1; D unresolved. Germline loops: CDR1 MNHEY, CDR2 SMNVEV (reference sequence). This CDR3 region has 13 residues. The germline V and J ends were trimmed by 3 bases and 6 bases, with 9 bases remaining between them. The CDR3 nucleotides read TGTGCCAGCAGTTTCCAAGTCGGCAATGAGCAGTTCTTC. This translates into CASSFQVGNEQFF.

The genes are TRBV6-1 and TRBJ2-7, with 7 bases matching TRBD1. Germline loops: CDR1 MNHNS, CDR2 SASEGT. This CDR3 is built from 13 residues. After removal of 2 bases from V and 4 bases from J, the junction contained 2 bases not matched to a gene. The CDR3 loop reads CASSETGVYEQYF. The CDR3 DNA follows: TGTGCCAGCAGTGAAACAGGGGTTTACGAGCAGTACTTC.

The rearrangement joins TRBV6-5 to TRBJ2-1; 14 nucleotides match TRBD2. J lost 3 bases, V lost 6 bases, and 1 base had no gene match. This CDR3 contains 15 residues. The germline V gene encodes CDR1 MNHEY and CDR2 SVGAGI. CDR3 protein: CASRGTSGGYNEQFF. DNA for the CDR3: TGTGCCAGCAGAGGGACTAGCGGGGGCTACAATGAGCAGTTCTTC.

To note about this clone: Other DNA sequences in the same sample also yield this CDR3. The CDR3 nucleotides are TGTGCCAGCAGCGTAGCTTCAGATACGCAGTATTTT. This gives the protein CASSVASDTQYF. This chain joins TRBV9 and TRBJ2-3, with D hard to call. This CDR3 comprises 12 residues. V lost 0 bases to trimming and J lost 4 bases, with 3 bases between them. Germline CDR1 SGDLS, CDR2 YYNGEE.

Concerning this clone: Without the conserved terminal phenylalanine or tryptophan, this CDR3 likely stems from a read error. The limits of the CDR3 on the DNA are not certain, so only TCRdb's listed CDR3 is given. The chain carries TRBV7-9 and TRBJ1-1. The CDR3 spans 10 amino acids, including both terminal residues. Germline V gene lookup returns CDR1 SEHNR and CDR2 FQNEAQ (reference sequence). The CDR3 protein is CASSFPGFDG.

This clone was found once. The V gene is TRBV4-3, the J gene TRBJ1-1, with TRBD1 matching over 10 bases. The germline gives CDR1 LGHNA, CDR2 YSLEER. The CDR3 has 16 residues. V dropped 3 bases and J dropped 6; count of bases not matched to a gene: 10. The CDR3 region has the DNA TGCGCCAGCAGCCATCAGCCGGGACAGGGGATCCCTGAAGCTTTCTTT. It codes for CASSHQPGQGIPEAFF.

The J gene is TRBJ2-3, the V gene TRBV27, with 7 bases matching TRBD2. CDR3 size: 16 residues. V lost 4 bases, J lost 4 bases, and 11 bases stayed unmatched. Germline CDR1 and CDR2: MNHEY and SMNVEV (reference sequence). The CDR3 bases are TGTGCCAGCAGTTCCATGACCGGACTAGTCGCAGATACGCAGTATTTT. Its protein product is CASSSMTGLVADTQYF.

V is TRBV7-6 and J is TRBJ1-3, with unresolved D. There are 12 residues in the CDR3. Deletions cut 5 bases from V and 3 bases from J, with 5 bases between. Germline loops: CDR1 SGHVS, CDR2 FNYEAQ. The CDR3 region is CASSLGGNTIYF. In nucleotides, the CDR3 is TGTGCCAGCAGCCTCGGTGGAAACACCATATATTTT.